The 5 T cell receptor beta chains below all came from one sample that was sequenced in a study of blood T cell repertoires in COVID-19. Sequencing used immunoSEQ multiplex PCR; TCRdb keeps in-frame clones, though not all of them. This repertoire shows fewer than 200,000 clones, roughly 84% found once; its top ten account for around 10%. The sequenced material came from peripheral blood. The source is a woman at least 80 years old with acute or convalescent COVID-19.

DNA of the CDR3: TGTGCCTGGAGTGTAGGCTGGAGGGGAGGCTACACCTTC. This gives the protein CAWSVGWRGGYTF. V usage is TRBV30 and J usage is TRBJ1-2; tentative D call: TRBD1 (5 bases). V lost 0 bases and J lost 8, with 13 bases in between. Germline V lookup: CDR1 GTSNPN, CDR2 SVGIG (reference sequence). The CDR3 is made up of 13 amino acids.

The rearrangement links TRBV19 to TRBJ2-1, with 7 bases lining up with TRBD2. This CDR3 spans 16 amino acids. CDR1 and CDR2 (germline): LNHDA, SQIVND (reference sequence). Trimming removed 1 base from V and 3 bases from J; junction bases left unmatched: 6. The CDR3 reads CASSIAGTTVYNEQFF. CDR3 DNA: TGTGCCAGTAGTATAGCGGGGACTACAGTCTACAATGAGCAGTTCTTC.

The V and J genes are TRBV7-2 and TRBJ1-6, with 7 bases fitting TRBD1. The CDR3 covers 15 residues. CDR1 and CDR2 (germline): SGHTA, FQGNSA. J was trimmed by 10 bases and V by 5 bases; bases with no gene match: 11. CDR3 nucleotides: TGTGCCAGCAGCCCGGAGAAGGGGGCTCGGTCACCCCTCCACTTT. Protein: CASSPEKGARSPLHF.

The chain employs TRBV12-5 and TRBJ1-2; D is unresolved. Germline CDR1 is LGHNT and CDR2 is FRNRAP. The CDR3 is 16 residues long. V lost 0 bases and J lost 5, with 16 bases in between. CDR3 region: CASGLVRGGRLYGYTF. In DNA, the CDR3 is TGTGCTAGTGGTTTGGTACGTGGAGGGAGGCTGTATGGCTACACCTTC.

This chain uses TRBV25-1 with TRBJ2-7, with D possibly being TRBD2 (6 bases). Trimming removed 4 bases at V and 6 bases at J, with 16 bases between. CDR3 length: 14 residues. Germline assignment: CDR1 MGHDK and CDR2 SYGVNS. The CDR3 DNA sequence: TGTGCCAGCAGTGTGGCGGGAACGGTCGGCGAGCAGTACTTC. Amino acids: CASSVAGTVGEQYF.